This T cell receptor (beta chain) was found in a study of long-term antiretroviral therapy in people with HIV. Study-level points and caveats: Pre-ART expanded clones dominated the repertoire at every time point. Subsequent to ART, diversity was augmented yet persisted below that of transplant donor controls. Sampling of blood ran from about 2004 to 2017, and older ART regimens were possibly in use.

Worth noting for this clone: What it recognizes is unknown.

immunoSEQ v3.0 was run at survey level. The protocol was immunoSEQ multiplex PCR, while the TCRdb copy is restricted to in-frame clones and leaves out a portion. The profile covers tens of thousands of clones, with around 82% appearing a single time and roughly 14% taken by the ten largest. The germline V gene encodes CDR1 MGHRA and CDR2 YSYEKL. The CDR3 has 15 amino acids. The ends lost 5 bases at V and 2 bases at J; junction bases unmatched: 5. This TCR came from a man between 18 and 29 years old with HIV. The chain recombines TRBV4-1 with TRBJ2-3; 9 positions agree with TRBD2. Sequenced material: unsorted PBMCs, taken 0.3 years after starting antiretroviral therapy. This chain's CDR3 is CASSAQRGATDTQYF. DNA of the CDR3: TGCGCCAGCAGCGCTCAGCGGGGGGCCACAGATACGCAGTATTTT.